These T cell receptor beta chains were read from a single sample in a study of CD8 T cells in ankylosing spondylitis. TCRdb re-analysed the 5' RACE reads in MiXCR, keeping a single row per CDR3 protein. The table records approximately 550,000 distinct CDR3 sequences, roughly 12% of them present only once. The sequencing input was blood, either unsorted or a sorted T cell fraction (not recorded which). These receptors were obtained from a male donor with ankylosing spondylitis. CDR3s include the opening cysteine and the closing phenylalanine or tryptophan. A D gene is named only where the DNA matches it firmly. Size is stated for part of the rows, as once, few or many counts, or as a class when the clone is expanded.

length: 14
D: TRBD2
V: TRBV20-1
size: many
J: TRBJ2-2
DNA: TGCAGTGCTAGAGTACCGGGACTAGCCGGGGAGCTGTTTTTT
CDR3: CSARVPGLAGELFF

length: 13
D: -
V: TRBV6-4
size: few
J: TRBJ2-1
DNA: TGTGCCAGCCCAGCTAAGCTTCACAATGAGCAGTTCTTC
CDR3: CASPAKLHNEQFF

length: 14
D: -
V: TRBV12-3/TRBV12-4
size: many
J: TRBJ2-5
DNA: TGTGCCAGCAGTTTTGGGGCGGGGCAAGAGACCCAGTACTTC
CDR3: CASSFGAGQETQYF

length: 13
D: -
V: TRBV5-1
size: few
J: TRBJ2-1
DNA: TGCGCCAGCAGCTTGGGGGTATTGGATGAGCAGTTCTTC
CDR3: CASSLGVLDEQFF

length: 13
D: TRBD1
V: TRBV29-1
size: few
J: TRBJ2-3
DNA: TGCAGCGTTGGGGGACAGGACGGAGATACGCAGTATTTT
CDR3: CSVGGQDGDTQYF

length: 13
D: -
V: TRBV5-1
size: -
J: TRBJ2-3
DNA: TGCGCCAGCAGCGTCGACCCGGGGGATACGCAGTATTTT
CDR3: CASSVDPGDTQYF

length: 15
D: TRBD2
V: TRBV12-3/TRBV12-4
size: few
J: TRBJ2-3
DNA: TGTGCCAGCAGTGCCTCTAGCGGGAGGACAGATACGCAGTATTTT
CDR3: CASSASSGRTDTQYF

length: 20
D: TRBD1
V: TRBV7-8
size: -
J: TRBJ2-2
DNA: TGTGCCAGCAGCACTCCCCTGACAGGGGGCAAAATCCCGAACACCGGGGAGCTGTTTTTT
CDR3: CASSTPLTGGKIPNTGELFF

length: 13
D: -
V: TRBV24-1
size: -
J: TRBJ1-5
DNA: TGTGCCACCAGTGGGCTACAGGGACAGCCCCAGCATTTT
CDR3: CATSGLQGQPQHF

length: 15
D: -
V: TRBV6-1
size: -
J: TRBJ1-5
DNA: TGTGCCAGCAGTGAATGGGGAGGGAGCAATCAGCCCCAGCATTTT
CDR3: CASSEWGGSNQPQHF

length: 11
D: -
V: TRBV7-2
size: -
J: TRBJ1-1
DNA: TGTGCCAGCAGCCGTTTGAAAGAAGCTTTCTTT
CDR3: CASSRLKEAFF

length: 13
D: TRBD1
V: TRBV10-3
size: few
J: TRBJ1-5
DNA: TGTGCCATCAGTGGGGACAGGGATCAGCCCCAGCATTTT
CDR3: CAISGDRDQPQHF

length: 12
D: -
V: TRBV3-1
size: many
J: TRBJ1-4
DNA: TGTGCCAGCAGCGAGGCCAATGAAAAACTGTTTTTT
CDR3: CASSEANEKLFF

length: 16
D: -
V: TRBV7-6
size: -
J: TRBJ1-1
DNA: TGTGCCAGCAGCTCTAGATCGCGGGGACTGAACACTGAAGCTTTCTTT
CDR3: CASSSRSRGLNTEAFF

length: 17
D: TRBD2
V: TRBV7-6
size: few
J: TRBJ2-3
DNA: TGTGCCAGCAGCTCCCTGACTAGCGGGAGGGCGACAGATACGCAGTATTTT
CDR3: CASSSLTSGRATDTQYF

length: 16
D: TRBD1
V: TRBV27
size: many
J: TRBJ2-1
DNA: TGTGCCAGCAGTTTGTACCCGGGACAGGGGGATAATGAGCAGTTCTTC
CDR3: CASSLYPGQGDNEQFF

length: 18
D: -
V: TRBV21-1
size: few
J: TRBJ1-3
DNA: TGTGCCAGCAGCAAAGCGCTGGGAGACCGAGACTCTGGAAACACCATATATTTT
CDR3: CASSKALGDRDSGNTIYF

length: 15
D: -
V: TRBV5-5
size: -
J: TRBJ2-7
DNA: TGTGCCAGCAGCTTGGGGATAGGGGAGTACTACGAGCAGTACTTC
CDR3: CASSLGIGEYYEQYF

length: 14
D: -
V: TRBV12-3/TRBV12-4
size: few
J: TRBJ2-2
DNA: TGTGCCAGCAGTTTAGACACACTAACCGGGGAGCTGTTTTTT
CDR3: CASSLDTLTGELFF

length: 15
D: TRBD2
V: TRBV4-2
size: -
J: TRBJ2-7
DNA: TGTGCCAGCAGCCAAGGAACGGGACTAGGTTACGAGCAGTACTTC
CDR3: CASSQGTGLGYEQYF

length: 12
D: -
V: TRBV6-6
size: -
J: TRBJ1-1
DNA: TGTGCCAGCAGTTATGGGGGGGATGAAGTTTTCTTT
CDR3: CASSYGGDEVFF

length: 14
D: TRBD2
V: TRBV20-1
size: few
J: TRBJ2-7
DNA: TGCAGTGCTAACGTACTAGCGGGGACCTACGAGCAGTACTTC
CDR3: CSANVLAGTYEQYF

length: 14
D: -
V: TRBV7-6
size: -
J: TRBJ2-7
DNA: TGTGCCAGCAGCTTCTTCCCTGGACCCTACGAGCAGTACTTC
CDR3: CASSFFPGPYEQYF

length: 16
D: TRBD1
V: TRBV12-3/TRBV12-4
size: few
J: TRBJ2-2
DNA: TGTGCCAGCACCAATGAGGACAGGAGGAACACCGGGGAGCTGTTTTTT
CDR3: CASTNEDRRNTGELFF

length: 14
D: TRBD2
V: TRBV7-8
size: many
J: TRBJ2-1
DNA: TGTGCCAGCAGCTTAGAACTAGCGGAGAATGAGCAGTTCTTC
CDR3: CASSLELAENEQFF

length: 19
D: TRBD2
V: TRBV5-4
size: few
J: TRBJ2-7
DNA: TGTGCCAGCAGCTTGGGGGTCCTAGCGGGAGGCCGAAATCCCTACGAGCAGTACTTC
CDR3: CASSLGVLAGGRNPYEQYF

length: 14
D: TRBD2
V: TRBV29-1
size: many
J: TRBJ2-1
DNA: TGCAGCGTTGGGAGACTAGCGGGAGGGAGGGAGCAGTTCTTC
CDR3: CSVGRLAGGREQFF

length: 21
D: -
V: TRBV15
size: -
J: TRBJ2-1
DNA: TGTGCCACCAGCAGAGACCTCCTTCTACTACTTGGCGGGTTAGGGGGACATGAGCAGTTCTTC
CDR3: CATSRDLLLLLGGLGGHEQFF

length: 15
D: -
V: TRBV24-1
size: -
J: TRBJ2-1
DNA: TGTGCCACCAGTGATGCTCAGAGCTCCTACAATGAGCAGTTCTTC
CDR3: CATSDAQSSYNEQFF

length: 14
D: -
V: TRBV5-1
size: -
J: TRBJ2-5
DNA: TGCGCCAGCAGCATCACAGGGAGTAAAGAGACCCAGTACTTC
CDR3: CASSITGSKETQYF

length: 13
D: -
V: TRBV5-1
size: many
J: TRBJ2-5
DNA: TGCGCCAGCAGCTTGAAGGACCAAGAGACCCAGTACTTC
CDR3: CASSLKDQETQYF

length: 15
D: -
V: TRBV6-1
size: -
J: TRBJ1-1
DNA: TGTGCCAGCAGTGAAAATGGGGGTCGGTACACTGAAGCTTTCTTT
CDR3: CASSENGGRYTEAFF

length: 14
D: -
V: TRBV29-1
size: few
J: TRBJ1-1
DNA: TGCAGCGTCGCCTGGGTCAGGGAGAACACTGAAGCTTTCTTT
CDR3: CSVAWVRENTEAFF

length: 18
D: TRBD2
V: TRBV3-1
size: few
J: TRBJ2-1
DNA: TGTGCCAGCAGCCAAGGTTATCTAGCGGGAGGGCCTTATGGTGAGCAGTTCTTC
CDR3: CASSQGYLAGGPYGEQFF

length: 15
D: TRBD2
V: TRBV5-1
size: many
J: TRBJ2-7
DNA: TGCGCCAGCAGACCTCTAGCGGGAGGGGCCTACGAGCAGTACTTC
CDR3: CASRPLAGGAYEQYF

length: 15
D: -
V: TRBV7-9
size: few
J: TRBJ2-2
DNA: TGTGCCACTTATCGGCGGGCTACGAACACCGGGGAGCTGTTTTTT
CDR3: CATYRRATNTGELFF

length: 16
D: TRBD1
V: TRBV7-8
size: many
J: TRBJ2-2
DNA: TGTGCCAGCAGCTTAGCGACAGGGCCGGACACCGGGGAGCTGTTTTTT
CDR3: CASSLATGPDTGELFF

length: 15
D: -
V: TRBV11-3
size: -
J: TRBJ2-3
DNA: TGTGCCAGCAGCTCCGTAGGGCTAGTCACAGATACGCAGTATTTT
CDR3: CASSSVGLVTDTQYF

length: 12
D: -
V: TRBV12-3/TRBV12-4
size: -
J: TRBJ1-6
DNA: TGTGCCAGCAGCGACAATAATTCACCCCTCCACTTT
CDR3: CASSDNNSPLHF

length: 13
D: -
V: TRBV6-1
size: few
J: TRBJ1-2
DNA: TGTGCCAGCAGTGGAAATGGGGACTATGGCTACACCTTC
CDR3: CASSGNGDYGYTF

length: 15
D: -
V: TRBV7-9
size: few
J: TRBJ1-2
DNA: TGTGCCAGCAGCTTAAGAGGATCAACTAACTATGGCTACACCTTC
CDR3: CASSLRGSTNYGYTF

length: 14
D: -
V: TRBV4-1
size: -
J: TRBJ2-5
DNA: TGCGCCAGCAGCCAAGACGGGAGAGGGGAGACCCAGTACTTC
CDR3: CASSQDGRGETQYF

length: 15
D: -
V: TRBV19
size: -
J: TRBJ2-2
DNA: TGTGCCAGTGGGGGAGGCAGGGTCGACACCGGGGAGCTGTTTTTT
CDR3: CASGGGRVDTGELFF

length: 13
D: TRBD2
V: TRBV6-5
size: -
J: TRBJ2-5
DNA: TGTGCCAGCATTTTAGCGGGAGTAGAGACCCAGTACTTC
CDR3: CASILAGVETQYF

length: 14
D: TRBD1
V: TRBV15
size: -
J: TRBJ2-3
DNA: TGTGCCACGAGACAGGGGCTAAACACAGATACGCAGTATTTT
CDR3: CATRQGLNTDTQYF

length: 15
D: TRBD2
V: TRBV27
size: -
J: TRBJ2-5
DNA: TGTGCCAGCAGTCCGGGGACTAGCGGGAGATGGACCCAGTACTTC
CDR3: CASSPGTSGRWTQYF

length: 13
D: -
V: TRBV29-1
size: once
J: TRBJ1-1
DNA: TGCAGCGTTGATGCAGGAGTGAATACTGAAGCTTTCTTT
CDR3: CSVDAGVNTEAFF

length: 12
D: -
V: TRBV20-1
size: many
J: TRBJ1-1
DNA: TGCAGTGCTAGTTACCGTAACTCGGAAGCTTTCTTT
CDR3: CSASYRNSEAFF

length: 15
D: -
V: TRBV7-9
size: many
J: TRBJ2-1
DNA: TGTGCCAGCAGCATCGGACAGACCAGGTTTGTGGAGCAGTTCTTC
CDR3: CASSIGQTRFVEQFF

length: 15
D: -
V: TRBV12-5
size: -
J: TRBJ2-2
DNA: TGTGCTAGTGGTTTGTTGCAGGGCTACACCGGGGAGCTGTTTTTT
CDR3: CASGLLQGYTGELFF